This T cell receptor (beta chain) was documented in a study of radiotherapy plus CTLA-4 blockade in lung cancer. Study-wide background: Disease control was present in under 35% of patients, and objective responses in 15% to 20%. General study points: With interferon-beta, early dynamics of blood T cell clones were reported to best predict response. Clones derived from tumor TCRs expanded in blood after radiotherapy plus ipilimumab.

Produced via immunoSEQ multiplex PCR; TCRdb's table is partial and in-frame only. The profile shows roughly 97,000 clones, about 70% of them singletons. CDR1 is SEHNR and CDR2 is FQNEAQ in the germline V gene (reference sequence). The CDR3 totals 16 residues. Turning to this clone: Its antigen remains unknown. Compared with germline, one end of the junction differs, possibly owing to a read error.

It was focal radiation plus CTLA-4 blockade with ipilimumab that patients with chemo-refractory metastatic non-small-cell lung cancer received. This clonotype was sampled from a human donor with non-small cell lung cancer who had a partial response to radiotherapy plus ipilimumab. Some clones in this sample may be carry-over from other donors' samples. This specimen consisted of peripheral blood, obtained from a patient treated with radiotherapy plus ipilimumab. J is TRBJ2-2 and V is TRBV7-9; TRBD1 might be the D (5 bases). This chain's CDR3 is CASSLRAGPKTGELFF. The CDR3 DNA is TGTGCCAGCAGCTTAAGGGCAGGGCCGAAAACCGGGGAGCTGTTTTTT. The full variable domain, its missing parts supplied by reference TRBV7-9 and TRBJ2-2, is DTGVSQNPRHKITKRGQNVTFRCDPISEHNRLYWYRQTLGQGPEFLTYFQNEAQLEKSRLLSDRFSAERPKGSFSTLEIQRTEQGDSAMYLCASSLRAGPKTGELFFGEGSRLTVL.